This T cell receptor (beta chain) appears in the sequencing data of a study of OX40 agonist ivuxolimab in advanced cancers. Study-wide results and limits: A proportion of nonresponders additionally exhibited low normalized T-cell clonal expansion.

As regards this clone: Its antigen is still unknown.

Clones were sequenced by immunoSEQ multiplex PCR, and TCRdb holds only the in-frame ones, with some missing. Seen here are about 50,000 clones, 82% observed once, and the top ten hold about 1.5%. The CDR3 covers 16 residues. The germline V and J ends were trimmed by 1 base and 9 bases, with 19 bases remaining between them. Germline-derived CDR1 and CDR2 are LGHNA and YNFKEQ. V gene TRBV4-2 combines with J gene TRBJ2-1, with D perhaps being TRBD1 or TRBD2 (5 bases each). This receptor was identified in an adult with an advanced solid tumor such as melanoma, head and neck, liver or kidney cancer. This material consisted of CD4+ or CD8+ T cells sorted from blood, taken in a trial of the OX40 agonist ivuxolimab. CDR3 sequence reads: CASSQGKWDGNGEQFF. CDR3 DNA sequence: TGTGCCAGCAGCCAAGGGAAATGGGACGGTAATGGTGAGCAGTTCTTC.